The 24 T cell receptor beta chains below all came from one sample that was sequenced in a study of regulatory T cells in long-lasting Graves disease. The authors built TCR beta libraries using iRepertoire HTBI primers and Arm-PCR of CDR3 regions. Via MiXCR, TCRdb re-called the multiplex PCR reads, giving one row per CDR3 protein. The sample includes 450,000 or so distinct CDR3 sequences, less than 25% of them seen just once. Time point indicated: persistent/refractory GD, antithyroid drugs over 5 years with positive TRAb. PBMC-derived RNA was used for the TCR library. Sequencing was performed on peripheral blood mononuclear cells (PBMCs), taken when the disease was refractory, from a patient treated with antithyroid drugs. These receptors all come from a female donor with Graves disease.

This clonotype was recorded many times. Here the CDR3 DNA reads TGTGCCAGCAGGGACAGGGGCTACGAGCAGTACTTC. Translation gives CASRDRGYEQYF. The rearrangement links TRBV28 to TRBJ2-7; 9 bases align to TRBD1. The V gene end was trimmed by 6 bases and the J gene end by 3 bases; junction bases not matched to a gene: 0. CDR3 length equals 12 residues. The germline CDR1 and CDR2 sequences are MDHEN and SYDVKM.

This chain uses TRBV28 with TRBJ2-3; D possibly uses TRBD1 or TRBD2 (6 bases each). The V and J ends lost 6 bases and 5 bases respectively, with 21 bases between them. The germline V gene encodes CDR1 MDHEN and CDR2 SYDVKM. This CDR3 has 16 residues. The CDR3 loop is CASRSSGEVGVDTQYF. The DNA of the CDR3 is TGTGCCAGCAGATCCTCAGGGGAGGTGGGTGTAGATACGCAGTATTTT.

This clonotype was counted many times. V and J are TRBV19 and TRBJ1-2; no clear D. V lost 3 bases and J lost 0, with 11 bases in between. This CDR3 is built from 15 residues. Per germline, CDR1 LNHDA and CDR2 SQIVND (reference sequence). This chain's CDR3 is CASSISRRTNYGYTF. The CDR3 DNA sequence: TGTGCCAGTAGTATTTCAAGACGCACTAACTATGGCTACACCTTC.

This clonotype was counted ten times or more. This rearrangement joins TRBV28 to TRBJ1-5; no clear D. Between the trimmed V and J ends, which lost 2 bases and 3 bases, there was a span of 5 bases. The germline gives CDR1 MDHEN, CDR2 SYDVKM. The CDR3 totals 13 residues. The CDR3 DNA reads as TGTGCCAGCAGTTTAACCCTCAATCAGCCCCAGCATTTT. Translation: CASSLTLNQPQHF.

This clonotype showed up many times. The rearrangement links TRBV11-2 to TRBJ1-2, with D uncertain. The CDR3 contains 14 residues. With 4 bases removed from V and 4 bases from J, the gap between germline ends came to 13 bases. CDR1 and CDR2 from the germline V gene are SGHAT and FQNNGV. The CDR3 nucleotides read TGTGCCAGCAGCTCCGAGCGGTGGAGCTATGGCTACACCTTC. It encodes CASSSERWSYGYTF.

This clonotype was recorded a few times. The V and J genes are TRBV9 and TRBJ1-2, with 12 positions matching TRBD1. The CDR3 runs to 15 residues. V lost 4 bases to trimming and J lost 8 bases; unmatched junction nucleotides: 9. The germline V gene encodes CDR1 SGDLS and CDR2 YYNGEE. The CDR3 here is CASSFRDRGLGGYTF. The CDR3 nucleotides read TGTGCCAGCAGCTTCCGGGACAGGGGGCTCGGAGGCTACACCTTC.

CDR3 protein: CASSPRPRPDNEQFF. The CDR3 bases are TGTGCCAGCAGCCCCCGCCCCAGACCAGATAATGAGCAGTTCTTC. The chain is built from TRBV7-9 and TRBJ2-1; D uncertain. Germline V gene sequence: CDR1 SEHNR, CDR2 FQNEAQ (reference sequence). The CDR3 contains 15 residues. Trimming stripped 5 bases from V and 7 bases from J, with 18 bases between. Using reference TRBV7-9 and TRBJ2-1 for the parts outside the CDR3, the full variable domain is DTGVSQNPRHKITKRGQNVTFRCDPISEHNRLYWYRQTLGQGPEFLTYFQNEAQLEKSRLLSDRFSAERPKGSFSTLEIQRTEQGDSAMYLCASSPRPRPDNEQFFGPGTRLTVL.

J is TRBJ1-6 and V is TRBV7-9; maybe TRBD1 (5 bases). Germline lookup yields CDR1 SEHNR and CDR2 FQNEAQ (reference sequence). CDR3 length equals 13 residues. The germline V and J ends were trimmed by 5 bases and 8 bases, with 10 bases remaining between them. This CDR3 reads CASSVSRDSPLHF. The CDR3 DNA reads TGTGCCAGCAGCGTATCCAGGGATTCACCCCTCCACTTT.

This clonotype was seen repeatedly, ten times or more. At one end, the junction sequence differs from germline, possibly due to a read error. V usage is TRBV6-1 and J usage is TRBJ2-2; D gene unclear. The CDR3 runs 12 residues. CDR1 and CDR2 (germline): MNHNS, SASEGT. The CDR3 bases are TGTGCCAGCACCCCGAATACCGGGGAGCTGTTTTTT. Its protein is CASTPNTGELFF.

V usage is TRBV2 and J usage is TRBJ1-2; 7 bases match TRBD1. J lost 6 bases, V lost 5 bases, and 15 bases had no gene match. CDR3 length: 16 amino acids. Germline assignment: CDR1 SNHLY and CDR2 FYNNEI. The CDR3 sequence is CASSRPRQGSFDGYTF. The CDR3 DNA is TGTGCCAGCAGTCGACCGAGACAGGGTTCCTTTGATGGCTACACCTTC.

This clonotype was found a few times. The chain is built from TRBV7-8 and TRBJ1-2, with TRBD1 matching over 8 bases. The germline CDR1 and CDR2 sequences are SGHVS and FQNEAQ. CDR3 size: 17 residues. Trimming took 1 base from V and 3 from J; bases not matched to a gene: 10. Here the CDR3 DNA reads TGTGCCAGCAGCTTAGATAAAGGGACAGGCGAGGACTATGGCTACACCTTC. Translated, it gives CASSLDKGTGEDYGYTF.

This clonotype was picked up a small number of times. The gene calls are TRBV30 and TRBJ2-5; TRBD1 aligns across 7 bases. The germline CDR1 and CDR2 sequences are GTSNPN and SVGIG (reference sequence). The V segment lost 2 bases and the J segment 3 bases; nucleotides outside the gene matches: 6. CDR3 length: 14 amino acids. CDR3 sequence: CAWSIQGTEETQYF. In DNA form, the CDR3 reads TGTGCCTGGAGTATACAGGGGACAGAAGAGACCCAGTACTTC.

The chain employs TRBV30 and TRBJ1-1; D unclear. The germline gives CDR1 GTSNPN, CDR2 SVGIG (reference sequence). Trimming stripped 0 bases from V and 0 bases from J, with 5 bases between. The CDR3 covers 13 residues. CDR3 protein: CAWSVEVNTEAFF. DNA for the CDR3: TGTGCCTGGAGTGTAGAAGTGAACACTGAAGCTTTCTTT.

This clonotype came up a few times. The V call is TRBV7-9, the J call TRBJ1-5, with D unclear. Germline CDR1 SEHNR, CDR2 FQNEAQ (reference sequence). The CDR3 is made up of 14 amino acids. V was clipped by 5 bases and J by 4 bases, with 12 bases between them. The CDR3 DNA reads as TGTGCCAGCAGCCCACTAGCCAGTAATCAGCCCCAGCATTTT. Protein product: CASSPLASNQPQHF.

This clonotype was counted between two and nine times. The chain carries TRBV19 and TRBJ1-1, with 7 bases matching TRBD1. Unmatched junction bases numbered 11, after V lost 6 bases and J lost 4 bases. The CDR3 extends over 15 amino acids. Germline V gene lookup returns CDR1 LNHDA and CDR2 SQIVND (reference sequence). The CDR3 loop reads CASRTRTGRSTEAFF. CDR3 DNA: TGTGCCAGTAGAACTCGGACAGGCCGGAGCACTGAAGCTTTCTTT.

This clonotype was counted ten times or more. This chain uses TRBV11-2 with TRBJ2-5, with D perhaps being TRBD1 or TRBD2 (5 bases each). This CDR3 is built from 15 residues. The V gene's germline CDR1 is SGHAT and CDR2 FQNNGV. V lost 4 bases and J lost 3, with 15 bases in between. As DNA, the CDR3 is TGTGCCAGCAGCTATCATCCGGGACGAGAAGAGACCCAGTACTTC. This sequence encodes CASSYHPGREETQYF.

This clonotype was counted ten times or more. The V call is TRBV5-6, the J call TRBJ1-5; 9 nucleotides match TRBD1. The germline gives CDR1 SGHDT, CDR2 YYEEEE. Trimming removed 0 bases from V and 1 base from J; junction bases left unmatched: 5. The CDR3 extends over 17 amino acids. Written as DNA, the CDR3 is TGTGCCAGCAGCTTGGGTCCGGGACAGGGAAGCAATCAGCCCCAGCATTTT. Protein: CASSLGPGQGSNQPQHF. The variable domain in full, with the rest retrieved from reference TRBV5-6 and TRBJ1-5, is DAGVTQSPTHLIKTRGQQVTLRCSPKSGHDTVSWYQQALGQGPQFIFQYYEEEERQRGNFPDRFSGHQFPNYSSELNVNALLLGDSALYLCASSLGPGQGSNQPQHFGDGTRLSIL.

This clonotype has just a few counts. This chain joins TRBV5-4 and TRBJ2-5, with 9 nucleotides matching TRBD2. The germline CDR1 and CDR2 sequences are SGHNT and YYREEE (reference sequence). With V trimmed by 2 bases and J by 5 bases, 7 bases remained unmatched. The CDR3 spans 15 residues. CDR3 nucleotide sequence: TGTGCCAGCAGCTTTTTAGCGGGAGCTGGCGAGACCCAGTACTTC. Protein product: CASSFLAGAGETQYF.

In this sample, this clonotype turned up many times. V gene TRBV20-1 combines with J gene TRBJ1-5; D gene uncertain. This CDR3 spans 14 amino acids. Per germline, CDR1 DFQATT and CDR2 SNEGSKA (reference sequence). The ends were cut back, 6 bases at V and 1 base at J, with 13 bases in the middle. The CDR3, as DNA: TGCAGTGCCCCTTCTAGGCTCAGCAATCAGCCCCAGCATTTT. Its protein is CSAPSRLSNQPQHF.

With regard to this clonotype: One end of the junction fails to match germline, which may point to a read error. The V and J genes are TRBV6-1 and TRBJ1-2; no definite D call. CDR1 is MNHNS, CDR2 SASEGT, per germline. This CDR3 comprises 15 residues. The CDR3 is CASSEGVWTNYSYTF. The CDR3 DNA reads as TGTGCCAGCAGTGAAGGGGTCTGGACCAACTATAGCTACACCTTC.

This clonotype was recorded many times. The chain combines TRBV12-3 or TRBV12-4 with TRBJ1-1; D is unresolved. With 3 bases removed from V and 2 bases from J, the gap between germline ends came to 7 bases. The length of the CDR3 is 13 residues. The CDR3 coding sequence is TGTGCCAGCAGTTTTTTGACTAACACTGAAGCTTTCTTT. It specifies CASSFLTNTEAFF.

This clonotype was picked up a small number of times. One base away lies a much larger clone, so this may be a sequencing read error. The CDR3 DNA reads TGTGCCAGCGAACCCACTGACCCCCCGAACCAAGAGACCCGGTACTTC. Translating it yields CASEPTDPPNQETRYF. The chain recombines TRBV28 with TRBJ2-5; D gene unclear. This CDR3 contains 16 residues. Germline loops: CDR1 MDHEN, CDR2 SYDVKM.

The chain recombines TRBV9 with TRBJ1-3; D unclear. V dropped 3 bases and J dropped 1 base, with 5 bases sitting between them. Germline-derived CDR1 and CDR2 are SGDLS and YYNGEE. This CDR3 has 13 amino acids. This CDR3 is CASSARSGNTIYF. The CDR3 DNA reads TGTGCCAGCAGCGCCCGTTCTGGAAACACCATATATTTT.

This clonotype was counted ten times or more. The chain links TRBV2 to TRBJ2-5; no clear D gene. Trimming stripped 5 bases from V and 3 bases from J, with 1 base between. This CDR3 region has 10 residues. The V gene's germline CDR1 is SNHLY and CDR2 FYNNEI. The CDR3 region has the DNA TGTGCCAGCAGTAAAGAGACCCAGTACTTC. Encoded protein: CASSKETQYF.